The 27 T cell receptor beta chains presented below share a single source sample, sequenced in a study of shared clonotypes between healthy human individuals. Sequenced by immunoSEQ multiplex PCR; TCRdb stores in-frame clones only, minus some. Seen here are about 2.3 million clones, just over 90% observed once, and the top ten hold 0.39%. Material for sequencing was naive CD4+ T cells from PBMCs. Documented subset: CD45RA+ positively selected. The source is a man aged 18 to 30 in good health. Some clones in this sample may be carry-over from other donors' samples.

V usage is TRBV19 and J usage is TRBJ2-2; 7 positions match TRBD1. The V gene end was trimmed by 7 bases and the J gene end by 5 bases; junction bases not matched to a gene: 7. Germline lookup yields CDR1 LNHDA and CDR2 SQIVND (reference sequence). CDR3 size: 14 residues. The CDR3 DNA follows: TGTGCCAGTATCCGACAGGGAAGAACCGGGGAGCTGTTTTTT. Translation: CASIRQGRTGELFF.

CDR3 bases: TGTGCCAGCTCACCCGCTCGGGGGGGAAACTATGGCTACACCTTC. Residues: CASSPARGGNYGYTF. This chain connects TRBV18 to TRBJ1-2, with D possibly TRBD1 on 5 matching bases. This CDR3 comprises 15 residues. CDR1 KGHSH and CDR2 LQKENI come from the germline V gene. Trimming removed 3 bases from V and 2 bases from J, with 13 bases in between.

The chain carries TRBV18 and TRBJ2-6; no reliable D call. CDR1 is KGHSH and CDR2 is LQKENI in the germline V gene. The CDR3 length is 15 residues. The V end was cut by 7 bases, the J end by 4 bases, with 14 bases between. As DNA, the CDR3 is TGTGCCAGCTTCCCGTCTTGGTCGGGGGCCAACGTCCTGACTTTC. Translated: CASFPSWSGANVLTF. Variable domain in full (rest from reference TRBV18 and TRBJ2-6): NAGVMQNPRHLVRRRGQEARLRCSPMKGHSHVYWYRQLPEEGLKFMVYLQKENIIDESGMPKERFSAEFPKEGPSILRIQQVVRGDSAAYFCASFPSWSGANVLTFGAGSRLTVL.

This clone appeared a single time. The V and J genes are TRBV12-5 and TRBJ2-2, with 7 bases aligning to TRBD2. The CDR3 is made up of 17 amino acids. The ends lost 1 base at V and 4 bases at J; junction bases unmatched: 9. Germline assignment: CDR1 LGHNT and CDR2 FRNRAP. The CDR3 protein is CASGLGGLVGSTGELFF. CDR3 DNA sequence: TGTGCTAGTGGTTTGGGAGGACTAGTCGGTTCCACCGGGGAGCTGTTTTTT. The whole variable domain, filled in from reference TRBV12-5 and TRBJ2-2, reads DARVTQTPRHKVTEMGQEVTMRCQPILGHNTVFWYRQTMMQGLELLAYFRNRAPLDDSGMPKDRFSAEMPDATLATLKIQPSEPRDSAVYFCASGLGGLVGSTGELFFGEGSRLTVL.

The CDR3 spells CASSLGQGDGYTF. The CDR3 DNA reads as TGCGCCAGCAGCCTGGGACAGGGTGATGGCTACACCTTC. The chain recombines TRBV4-3 with TRBJ1-2, with 9 positions matching TRBD1. The junction had 3 bases not matched to a gene; V was cut back by 4 bases and J by 6 bases. CDR3 length: 13 amino acids. CDR1 is LGHNA, CDR2 YSLEER, per germline.

The J gene is TRBJ1-1, the V gene TRBV29-1; 10 nucleotides agree with TRBD1. The germline V gene encodes CDR1 SQVTM and CDR2 ANQGSEA. The junction had 8 bases not matched to a gene; V was cut back by 3 bases and J by 4 bases. This CDR3 has 15 amino acids. CDR3 nucleotides: TGCAGCGTTGATTTTAGGGACAGGGGAGGCACTGAAGCTTTCTTT. It codes for CSVDFRDRGGTEAFF.

The chain joins TRBV6-6 to TRBJ2-3, with 7 bases lining up with TRBD1. The CDR3 spans 16 residues. CDR1 and CDR2 (germline): MNHNY, SVGAGI (reference sequence). V shed 6 bases, J shed 8 bases, and the junction held 17 bases outside the gene matches. The CDR3 region has the DNA TGTGCCAGCAGCCTGGGACAGACATATGGGGCGGGTACGCAGTATTTT. This gives the protein CASSLGQTYGAGTQYF.

The rearrangement uses TRBV28 and TRBJ2-3, with TRBD2 as a possible D gene (6 bases). The germline CDR1 and CDR2 sequences are MDHEN and SYDVKM. The CDR3 is 14 residues long. V lost 3 bases and J 2 bases, leaving 9 bases between the germline ends. CDR3 sequence (DNA): TGTGCCAGCAGTTTTTCGCGGGACACAGATACGCAGTATTTT. Its translation: CASSFSRDTDTQYF.

Only one count was recorded for this clone. This chain joins TRBV5-1 and TRBJ2-3; 8 positions match TRBD1. The CDR3 has 18 residues. The V gene's germline CDR1 is SGHRS and CDR2 YFSETQ. With 3 bases clipped from V and 3 bases from J, the junction kept 15 bases outside the gene matches. The CDR3 DNA sequence: TGCGCCAGCAGCTCCCAACCAGGGGGCGCCGAAGGTACAGATACGCAGTATTTT. Translated, it gives CASSSQPGGAEGTDTQYF.

This clone appeared a few times. The chain recombines TRBV7-9 with TRBJ2-7; the match to TRBD1 covers 8 bases. The CDR3 runs 14 residues. V was clipped by 5 bases and J by 0 bases; unmatched bases: 3. CDR1 is SEHNR, CDR2 FQNEAQ, per germline (reference sequence). The CDR3 spells CASSQGAASYEQYF. In DNA form, the CDR3 reads TGTGCCAGCAGCCAGGGGGCCGCCTCCTACGAGCAGTACTTC.

This clone occurred a few times. The chain uses TRBV25-1 and TRBJ1-1; D might be TRBD1 (6 bases). With 1 base removed from V and 4 bases from J, the gap between germline ends came to 13 bases. In germline, CDR1 is MGHDK, CDR2 SYGVNS. This CDR3 is 15 amino acids long. This CDR3 is CASSEFRGAGTEAFF. In DNA, the CDR3 is TGTGCCAGCAGTGAATTCCGGGGGGCGGGCACTGAAGCTTTCTTT.

The V call is TRBV7-8, the J call TRBJ1-2, with 9 bases matching TRBD1. The CDR3 is 16 amino acids. Germline V gene sequence: CDR1 SGHVS, CDR2 FQNEAQ. V lost 4 bases to trimming and J lost 11 bases; unmatched junction nucleotides: 17. The CDR3 region is CASSYNPGQGPVGYTF. The CDR3 coding sequence is TGTGCCAGCAGCTACAACCCGGGACAGGGACCCGTTGGGTACACCTTC.

This chain joins TRBV7-3 and TRBJ2-1; D may be TRBD1 (7 bases). V was pared by 5 bases and J by 0 bases, with 11 bases between. CDR1 and CDR2 from the germline V gene are SGHTA and FQGTGA. The CDR3 is 15 amino acids. Written as DNA, the CDR3 is TGTGCCAGCAGCCTCAGGGGGGACTCCTACAATGAGCAGTTCTTC. Amino acid sequence: CASSLRGDSYNEQFF.

This clone was observed a handful of times. J is TRBJ1-5 and V is TRBV30; no clear D. The CDR3 contains 13 residues. The V end was cut by 3 bases, the J end by 5 bases, with 11 bases between. The germline V gene encodes CDR1 GTSNPN and CDR2 SVGIG (reference sequence). CDR3 sequence (DNA): TGTGCCTGGAGAAGCCGAAGGGATCAGCCCCAGCATTTT. Translating it yields CAWRSRRDQPQHF.

The table lists this clone with a count of one. This chain links TRBV5-6 with TRBJ2-7; the D gene could be TRBD1 or TRBD2 (6 bases each). V lost 1 base and J 0 bases, leaving 17 bases between the germline ends. Germline V gene sequence: CDR1 SGHDT, CDR2 YYEEEE. The CDR3 is 17 residues long. The CDR3 nucleotides read TGTGCCAGCAGCTTGTTCGATGGGGGGCCTCCCTCCTACGAGCAGTACTTC. Amino acids: CASSLFDGGPPSYEQYF.

This chain uses TRBV4-3 with TRBJ1-1, with D possibly being TRBD1 (6 bases). Germline V gene sequence: CDR1 LGHNA, CDR2 YSLEER. The CDR3 spans 14 residues. The ends were cut back, 1 base at V and 4 bases at J, with 10 bases in the middle. The CDR3 DNA reads as TGCGCCAGCAGCCAAGCCGGGGGCTTCACTGAAGCTTTCTTT. Encoded protein: CASSQAGGFTEAFF.

This clone was detected once. The chain joins TRBV4-1 to TRBJ2-2; TRBD2 might be the D (5 bases). Germline V CDR1 and CDR2: MGHRA, YSYEKL. CDR3 length: 19 residues. V lost 1 base to trimming and J lost 1 base, with 19 bases between them. In DNA, the CDR3 is TGCGCCAGCAGCCAAGGGCGTGCTATCTCAGGACTGAACACCGGGGAGCTGTTTTTT. Protein product: CASSQGRAISGLNTGELFF.

The chain is built from TRBV19 and TRBJ2-2; D is ambiguous. Germline V gene lookup returns CDR1 LNHDA and CDR2 SQIVND (reference sequence). Between the trimmed V and J ends, which lost 3 bases and 6 bases, there was a span of 17 bases. The length of the CDR3 is 16 residues. CDR3 sequence: CASSIGQPRFAGELFF. The CDR3 coding sequence is TGTGCCAGTAGTATCGGGCAGCCCAGGTTCGCCGGGGAGCTGTTTTTT.

The genes are TRBV7-2 and TRBJ2-1, with no clear D. The CDR3 runs 16 residues. Trimming took off 5 bases at V and 0 bases at J, with 14 bases between the two ends. Germline V gene sequence: CDR1 SGHTA, CDR2 FQGNSA. The CDR3 nucleotides read TGTGCCAGCAGCCCCGGGTCTGTGAGCTCCTACAATGAGCAGTTCTTC. Its protein product is CASSPGSVSSYNEQFF.

The rearrangement links TRBV5-1 to TRBJ1-3; the D is unclear. Germline V lookup: CDR1 SGHRS, CDR2 YFSETQ. This CDR3 region has 14 residues. The ends were cut back, 3 bases at V and 2 bases at J, with 9 bases in the middle. In nucleotides, the CDR3 is TGCGCCAGCAGCTCCCGAGGAGCTGGAAACACCATATATTTT. It specifies CASSSRGAGNTIYF.

V is TRBV7-9 and J is TRBJ2-1; D may be TRBD2 (6 bases). Germline values: CDR1 SEHNR, CDR2 FQNEAQ (reference sequence). The CDR3 is 12 residues long. V was clipped by 3 bases and J by 6 bases, with 6 bases between them. CDR3: CASSLTSNEQFF. As DNA, the CDR3 is TGTGCCAGCAGCTTGACTAGCAATGAGCAGTTCTTC.

The chain joins TRBV11-2 to TRBJ2-6; D is unresolved. The CDR3 loop spans 13 amino acids. CDR1 and CDR2 from the germline V gene are SGHAT and FQNNGV. The V end was cut by 6 bases, the J end by 0 bases, with 3 bases between. The CDR3 region is CASRASGANVLTF. Here the CDR3 DNA reads TGTGCCAGCAGGGCCTCTGGGGCCAACGTCCTGACTTTC.

The gene calls are TRBV5-4 and TRBJ2-1, with unresolved D. The germline V and J ends were trimmed by 2 bases and 0 bases, with 9 bases remaining between them. The CDR3 runs to 15 residues. The germline gives CDR1 SGHNT, CDR2 YYREEE (reference sequence). The CDR3: CASSFPVGSYNEQFF. The CDR3 coding sequence is TGTGCCAGCAGCTTCCCTGTGGGCTCCTACAATGAGCAGTTCTTC. Together with reference TRBV5-4 and TRBJ2-1, the CDR3 gives the full variable domain: ETGVTQSPTHLIKTRGQQVTLRCSSQSGHNTVSWYQQALGQGPQFIFQYYREEENGRGNFPPRFSGLQFPNYSSELNVNALELDDSALYLCASSFPVGSYNEQFFGPGTRLTVL.

J is TRBJ1-5 and V is TRBV15; TRBD1 is a possible D gene (6 bases). This CDR3 has 17 amino acids. V lost 0 bases and J lost 1, with 13 bases in between. Germline lookup yields CDR1 LNHNV and CDR2 YYDKDF (reference sequence). This chain's CDR3 is CATSRDRLTGSNQPQHF. The CDR3 nucleotides read TGTGCCACCAGCAGAGATCGGCTTACAGGGAGCAATCAGCCCCAGCATTTT.

The gene calls are TRBV9 and TRBJ2-7, with unresolved D. V gave up 0 bases and J gave up 5 bases, with 12 bases separating them. The germline V gene has CDR1 SGDLS and CDR2 YYNGEE. The CDR3 has 14 residues. This chain's CDR3 is CASSVGDQYHEQYF. CDR3 in DNA: TGTGCCAGCAGCGTAGGGGATCAGTACCACGAGCAGTACTTC.

The chain recombines TRBV21-1 with TRBJ2-5; the table names TRBD1, a call not compared with the DNA. TRBV21-1 is a pseudogene. This CDR3 comprises 14 residues. Here the CDR3 reads CASSERQHQETQYF. DNA of the CDR3: TGTGCCAGCAGCGAGCGACAGCACCAAGAGACCCAGTACTTC.

The chain joins TRBV6-1 to TRBJ2-7; D may be TRBD1 (5 bases). The length of the CDR3 is 19 residues. With 2 bases removed from V and 2 bases from J, the gap between germline ends came to 25 bases. In germline, CDR1 is MNHNS, CDR2 SASEGT. The CDR3 coding sequence is TGTGCCAGCAGTGAATATAAGGGGAAGGAGTCCATAAGACCCTACGAGCAGTACTTC. It encodes CASSEYKGKESIRPYEQYF.